The 12 T cell receptor beta chains given below trace back to one sample, sequenced in a study of control samples from healthy donors and cancer patients (dated by TCRdb to 2020 to 2022). To prepare the library, the immunoSEQ multiplex PCR assay was applied. Here the immuneACCESS table is served through TCRdb, limited to in-frame sequences with V and J called. Missing clones are a known gap in these copies; in checked studies unresolved V genes cover under half, and the rest lacks a known reason. The table for this sample lists 120,000 or so clones; roughly 87% of them were counted only once. The ten biggest clones cover around 1.8% of the sample. Material: blood. These receptors came from a man younger than 35 in good health.

This clone was picked up a small number of times. This rearrangement joins TRBV2 to TRBJ2-7; the match to TRBD2 covers 8 bases. The CDR3 is made up of 21 amino acids. Germline V gene data show CDR1 as SNHLY and CDR2 as FYNNEI. Trimming at V came to 2 bases and at J to 0 bases, leaving 21 bases not matched to a gene. The CDR3: CASSEQWLGAGGGWSSYEQYF. CDR3 sequence (DNA): TGTGCCAGCAGTGAACAATGGTTGGGGGCGGGAGGAGGATGGAGCTCCTACGAGCAGTACTTC.

The V and J genes are TRBV6-2 or TRBV6-3 and TRBJ2-7, with TRBD2 identical over 7 bases. Germline loops: CDR1 MNHEY, CDR2 SVGEGT. Losses at the gene ends were 5 bases for V and 6 bases for J; bases not matched to a gene: 13. There are 15 residues in the CDR3. The CDR3 bases are TGTGCCAGCAGTGACCTTAGCGGGTCCAATTTCGAGCAGTACTTC. Amino acid sequence: CASSDLSGSNFEQYF.

The chain recombines TRBV7-9 with TRBJ1-2, with D unresolved. Trimming took off 2 bases at V and 6 bases at J, with 7 bases between the two ends. The V gene's germline CDR1 is SEHNR and CDR2 FQNEAQ (reference sequence). This CDR3 comprises 12 residues. DNA for the CDR3: TGTGCCAGCAGCTTATTTCCGAATGGCTACACCTTC. Its protein product is CASSLFPNGYTF. The entire variable domain, with the rest obtained from reference TRBV7-9 and TRBJ1-2, is as follows: DTGVSQNPRHKITKRGQNVTFRCDPISEHNRLYWYRQTLGQGPEFLTYFQNEAQLEKSRLLSDRFSAERPKGSFSTLEIQRTEQGDSAMYLCASSLFPNGYTFGSGTRLTVV.

The chain links TRBV5-1 to TRBJ2-5, with D perhaps TRBD2 (5 bases). This CDR3 region has 14 residues. The ends were cut back, 4 bases at V and 7 bases at J, with 17 bases in the middle. Looked up from germline, CDR1 is SGHRS and CDR2 is YFSETQ. The CDR3 DNA is TGCGCCAGCAGCCGTGAAGGGCAGGCGGGGACCCAGTACTTC. Its protein is CASSREGQAGTQYF.

J is TRBJ1-1 and V is TRBV4-1, with D possibly TRBD1 on 6 matching bases. The V and J ends lost 0 bases and 11 bases respectively, with 19 bases between them. The CDR3 totals 15 residues. Germline CDR1 MGHRA, CDR2 YSYEKL. The CDR3 bases are TGCGCCAGCAGCCAAGATTTTAAAGACAGGTCTTCGGCTTTCTTT. Translated, it gives CASSQDFKDRSSAFF.

This chain connects TRBV20-1 to TRBJ1-1, with D possibly being TRBD1 (5 bases). The CDR3 totals 14 residues. Germline V gene lookup returns CDR1 DFQATT and CDR2 SNEGSKA (reference sequence). Trimming shortened V by 3 bases and J by 5 bases, and 16 bases separated the two germline ends. CDR3 sequence (DNA): TGCAGTGCTAGTACCAGGGTGAAAAGTACTGAAGCTTTCTTT. Its translation is CSASTRVKSTEAFF.

The rearrangement links TRBV7-2 to TRBJ1-4; D not certain. CDR3 size: 15 residues. Germline V lookup: CDR1 SGHTA, CDR2 FQGNSA. The ends were cut back, 5 bases at V and 5 bases at J, with 15 bases in the middle. CDR3 residues: CASSPHRRENEKLFF. CDR3 nucleotide sequence: TGTGCCAGCAGCCCACATCGGCGGGAAAATGAAAAACTGTTTTTT.

This rearrangement joins TRBV6-5 to TRBJ1-5, with D possibly being TRBD1 (5 bases). Germline CDR1 and CDR2: MNHEY and SVGAGI. Trimming removed 6 bases from V and 4 bases from J, with 16 bases in between. The CDR3 contains 15 residues. The CDR3 region is CASRPWGGANQPQHF. For the CDR3, the DNA is TGTGCCAGCAGACCCTGGGGAGGGGCGAATCAGCCCCAGCATTTT.

The V and J genes are TRBV19 and TRBJ2-1; TRBD2 is a possible D gene (5 bases). The CDR3 is 16 amino acids. Germline CDR1 and CDR2: LNHDA and SQIVND (reference sequence). V shed 5 bases and J shed 3 bases, with 17 bases lying between them. CDR3 nucleotide sequence: TGTGCCAGTAGTCCCCGGACTTCCCCGATCTACAATGAGCAGTTCTTC. As protein: CASSPRTSPIYNEQFF.

V gene TRBV9 combines with J gene TRBJ1-2; no clear D. The CDR3 is made up of 14 amino acids. Germline V gene data show CDR1 as SGDLS and CDR2 as YYNGEE. V lost 0 bases and J 4 bases, leaving 10 bases between the germline ends. Written as DNA, the CDR3 is TGTGCCAGCAGCGTAGCAGCCGCAACCTATGGCTACACCTTC. It translates to CASSVAAATYGYTF. Using reference TRBV9 and TRBJ1-2 for the parts outside the CDR3, the full variable domain is DSGVTQTPKHLITATGQRVTLRCSPRSGDLSVYWYQQSLDQGLQFLIQYYNGEERAKGNILERFSAQQFPDLHSELNLSSLELGDSALYFCASSVAAATYGYTFGSGTRLTVV.

This clone was seen once. The chain recombines TRBV27 with TRBJ2-3; D ambiguous. The V end lost 0 bases, the J end lost 0 bases, and 4 bases lay between the germline ends. There are 14 residues in the CDR3. Germline-derived CDR1 and CDR2 are MNHEY and SMNVEV (reference sequence). DNA of the CDR3: TGTGCCAGCAGTTTATCGAAGAGCACAGATACGCAGTATTTT. Its protein product is CASSLSKSTDTQYF.

The chain is built from TRBV24-1 and TRBJ2-7; 7 bases are shared with TRBD1. There are 15 residues in the CDR3. From germline, CDR1 is KGHDR and CDR2 SFDVKD. V was clipped by 3 bases and J by 1 base; unmatched bases: 5. CDR3 protein: CATSDPGTESYEQYF. The CDR3 coding sequence is TGTGCCACCAGTGATCCCGGGACAGAATCCTACGAGCAGTACTTC.